The sequence of this T cell receptor (beta chain) was determined in a study of T-cell reconstitution after alpha-beta-depleted transplantation in children (TCRdb year 2016). General notes on the study: The study quantitatively tracked T-cell immune reconstitution after TCRalphabeta/CD19-depleted allogeneic hematopoietic cell transplantation in children using TCR repertoire profiling.

What the authors observed across the whole study: Over the following months the frequencies of hyperexpanded clones went down, and after one year T-cell counts and TCRbeta diversity were mostly credited to newly produced T cells. In some patients, high TCRbeta diversity at day 60 was attributed to recipient T cells and intrathymic progenitors that had survived conditioning. The apparently early recovery of alphabetaT-cell counts about two months after transplant reportedly depended on only several hundred rapidly expanded clones that came from non-depleted graft cells.

The meaning of the sample's treatment or condition label: allogeneic hematopoietic cell transplantation with graft depleted of TCRalphabeta T cells and CD19 B cells. TCRalphabeta/CD19-depleted allogeneic hematopoietic cell grafts were given to the transplant recipients, all of whom were children. Library preparation employed PCR. For sequencing, an Illumina HiSeq 2500 was employed. TCR library preparation used molecular barcoding, with unique molecular identifiers applied to normalize quantification of the TCRbeta repertoire. TCRdb applied fastp at Q25 and MiXCR to the public reads, then kept only in-frame beta chains. CDR3 protein duplicates are merged, each entry listing the most common genes and DNA. This sample lists about 110,000 distinct CDR3 sequences; 20% to 25% were detected once. The leading ten clones occupy roughly a tenth of the sample. V is reduced by 5 bases and J by 1 base, leaving a spacing of 12 bases between them. The CDR3 covers 14 residues, taking in both the cysteine and the phenylalanine. CDR3 DNA is the only sequence kept; it has 42 bases, read in frame from the first base. Reading the germline V gene gives CDR1 SGHVS and CDR2 FNYEAQ.

The table lists this clonotype with a few counts. It has no known antigen specificity. Per-base quality was not reported, and no clone a single base away is much larger than it. The sequencing used PBMCs, mostly from graft donor cells, collected 180 days after TCRalphabeta/CD19-depleted stem cell transplant. The chain links TRBV7-6 with TRBJ2-7, and possibly TRBD2, on 5 matching bases. This receptor was obtained from a male patient aged 2 to 9 who had a stem cell transplant for chronic granulomatous disease, so the T cells may come from the graft donor. Read as DNA, the sequence is TGTGCCAGCAGCGCTCTAGGCGGGTCCTACGAGCAGTACTTC. This sequence encodes CASSALGGSYEQYF.